Listed below are T cell receptor beta chains from one sample, sequenced in a study of regulatory T cells in long-lasting Graves disease. TCRdb reprocessed the multiplex PCR reads via MiXCR and lists one record per CDR3 protein. The sample lists about 470,000 distinct CDR3 sequences; roughly 21% were seen once. The input for sequencing was peripheral blood mononuclear cells (PBMCs), taken when the disease was refractory, from a patient treated with antithyroid drugs. These receptors were collected from a female donor with Graves disease. Both conserved end residues are part of each CDR3. The order of the fields is V gene, clone size, D gene, J gene, CDR3 DNA, CDR3 protein. D genes are given only for firm matches. The size entry is marked missing in some rows and otherwise reads once, few, many or a size class.

V: TRBV6-2/TRBV6-3; size: NA; D: NA; J: TRBJ2-1; DNA: TGTGCCAGCAGCGCTGGGTGGATCGACAATGAGCAGTTCTTC; CDR3: CASSAGWIDNEQFF
V: TRBV11-1; size: many; D: NA; J: TRBJ2-7; DNA: TGTGCCAGCAGCTCACAGGGACACTACGAGCAGTACTTC; CDR3: CASSSQGHYEQYF
V: TRBV14; size: NA; D: NA; J: TRBJ1-2; DNA: TGTGCCAGCAGCCAGGCAGCAGGGTTTCTTTATGGCTACACCTTC; CDR3: CASSQAAGFLYGYTF
V: TRBV19; size: NA; D: TRBD1; J: TRBJ2-7; DNA: TGTGCCAGTAGTTTGCCGGGACAGGGTGGGAACGAGCAGTACTTC; CDR3: CASSLPGQGGNEQYF
V: TRBV27; size: few; D: NA; J: TRBJ2-7; DNA: TGTGCCAGCAGTTTATCGGTAAACTACGAGCAGTACTTC; CDR3: CASSLSVNYEQYF
V: TRBV9; size: NA; D: NA; J: TRBJ2-7; DNA: TGTGCCAGCAGCGTAGGTTCGGGACACGAGCAGTACTTC; CDR3: CASSVGSGHEQYF
V: TRBV12-3/TRBV12-4; size: NA; D: TRBD1; J: TRBJ2-3; DNA: TGTGCCAGCAGTTTCCCAGGGGGCTACACAGATACGCAGTATTTT; CDR3: CASSFPGGYTDTQYF
V: TRBV28; size: many; D: NA; J: TRBJ2-7; DNA: TGTGCCAGCAGCCCCGGACAGGGGAGTTGGGTAGCGGGAGCCCCCGAGCAGTACTTC; CDR3: CASSPGQGSWVAGAPEQYF
V: TRBV27; size: NA; D: NA; J: TRBJ2-3; DNA: TGTGCCAGCTGCGGGCTCTTTAGTAGCACAGATACGCAGTATTTT; CDR3: CASCGLFSSTDTQYF
V: TRBV24-1; size: few; D: TRBD1; J: TRBJ1-2; DNA: TGTGCCACCAGTGCCCGGACAGGGGCGATTTCTGGCTACACCTTC; CDR3: CATSARTGAISGYTF
V: TRBV2; size: many; D: TRBD2; J: TRBJ2-5; DNA: TGTGCCAGCAGTCTCCCTCTAGCGGGGGGGCCCCTGGGGGAGACCCAGTACTTC; CDR3: CASSLPLAGGPLGETQYF
V: TRBV19; size: NA; D: TRBD1; J: TRBJ2-1; DNA: TGTGCCAGTAGTGGGGGACAGGGGGCCTCCTACAATGAGCAGTTCTTC; CDR3: CASSGGQGASYNEQFF
V: TRBV28; size: many; D: NA; J: TRBJ1-2; DNA: TGTGCCAGCAGTTTAGGGGCAGGGGCATATGGCTACACCTTC; CDR3: CASSLGAGAYGYTF
V: TRBV19; size: few; D: NA; J: TRBJ2-2; DNA: TGTGCCAGTAGTATCGAGTCCATGAACACCGGGGAGCTGTTTTTT; CDR3: CASSIESMNTGELFF
V: TRBV28; size: many; D: NA; J: TRBJ1-1; DNA: TGTGCCAGCAGTTTGGCGGCCATGAACACTGAAGCTTTCTTT; CDR3: CASSLAAMNTEAFF
V: TRBV28; size: many; D: TRBD1; J: TRBJ1-2; DNA: TGTGCCAGCAGTCTTCCGGGACAGGGGGCGCGTGGCTACACCTTC; CDR3: CASSLPGQGARGYTF
V: TRBV6-4; size: NA; D: NA; J: TRBJ2-3; DNA: TGTGCCAGCAGTTTGAGCAGGGCAACAGATACGCAGTATTTT; CDR3: CASSLSRATDTQYF
V: TRBV20-1; size: many; D: NA; J: TRBJ1-1; DNA: TGCAGTGCTAGTATTGACCCAGCCCGGGGTTCCACTGAAGCTTTCTTT; CDR3: CSASIDPARGSTEAFF
V: TRBV7-2; size: many; D: NA; J: TRBJ1-3; DNA: TGTGCCAGCAGCGTAGGCTCACCTGGACAGATCTCTGGAAACACCATATATTTT; CDR3: CASSVGSPGQISGNTIYF
V: TRBV20-1; size: few; D: NA; J: TRBJ2-6; DNA: TGCAGTGCTAGTCACGCGGGATCTGGGGCCAACGTCCTGACTTTC; CDR3: CSASHAGSGANVLTF
V: TRBV7-9; size: NA; D: TRBD1; J: TRBJ1-2; DNA: TGTGCCAGCAGACCCCCGGGACAGGACCACTATGGCTACACCTTC; CDR3: CASRPPGQDHYGYTF
V: TRBV19; size: many; D: NA; J: TRBJ2-7; DNA: TGTGCCAGTAGTTCGAACCGGGACATCCTAGGCGAGCAGTACTTC; CDR3: CASSSNRDILGEQYF
V: TRBV29-1; size: few; D: NA; J: TRBJ2-7; DNA: TGCAGCGTGAGGACATTCTCCTACGAGCAGTACTTC; CDR3: CSVRTFSYEQYF
V: TRBV10-3; size: few; D: TRBD2; J: TRBJ2-2; DNA: TGTGCCATCAGTTCCACTAGCGGGGGGATTCACACCGGGGAGCTGTTTTTT; CDR3: CAISSTSGGIHTGELFF
V: TRBV28; size: many; D: NA; J: TRBJ2-7; DNA: TGTGCCAGCAGTCCACCCGATGACAGCTACGAGCAGTACTTC; CDR3: CASSPPDDSYEQYF
V: TRBV2; size: NA; D: TRBD1; J: TRBJ2-1; DNA: TGTGCCAGCACGACAGGGGGCGGGGATGAGCAGTTCTTC; CDR3: CASTTGGGDEQFF
V: TRBV27; size: many; D: TRBD1; J: TRBJ1-4; DNA: TGTGCCAGCAGTGGTTTATACCTTGACAGGGATAGTAAAGAAAAACTGTTTTTT; CDR3: CASSGLYLDRDSKEKLFF
V: TRBV4-1; size: NA; D: NA; J: TRBJ1-6; DNA: TGCGCCAGCAGCCAAAGGCCGGGCCTTAATTCACCCCTCCACTTT; CDR3: CASSQRPGLNSPLHF
V: TRBV6-1; size: NA; D: NA; J: TRBJ2-7; DNA: TGTGCCAGCAGTACGACGCAACCCTACGAGCAGTACTTC; CDR3: CASSTTQPYEQYF
V: TRBV29-1; size: NA; D: NA; J: TRBJ2-7; DNA: TGCAGCGTCGAGACAGGCTCCTACGAGCAGTACTTC; CDR3: CSVETGSYEQYF
V: TRBV12-5; size: many; D: NA; J: TRBJ2-7; DNA: TGTGCTAGTGGTTTGGTACTTCTGGGGGCCCCCTACGAGCAGTACTTC; CDR3: CASGLVLLGAPYEQYF
V: TRBV14; size: few; D: NA; J: TRBJ2-7; DNA: TGTGCCAGCAGCCGGGTTTTTGGGGGCTCCTACGAGCAGTACTTC; CDR3: CASSRVFGGSYEQYF
V: TRBV19; size: few; D: NA; J: TRBJ1-1; DNA: TGTGCCAGTATCGGAAGGGGGGACGGGACTGAAGCTTTCTTT; CDR3: CASIGRGDGTEAFF